Presented here are 28 T cell receptor beta chains from one specimen sequenced in a study of blood T cell repertoires in COVID-19. Data came from immunoSEQ multiplex PCR; TCRdb stores just in-frame clones and leaves some out. The sample yields 200,000 to 250,000 clones, over 75% seen once. Specimen: peripheral blood. The receptors here all came from a human donor in a cohort sampled during active COVID-19.

The chain carries TRBV18 and TRBJ1-6, with D possibly TRBD1 on 6 matching bases. The CDR3 has 16 amino acids. Germline values: CDR1 KGHSH, CDR2 LQKENI. Trimming shortened V by 6 bases and J by 4 bases, and 16 bases separated the two germline ends. Written as DNA, the CDR3 is TGTGCCAGCTCTCCGATGACAGGACGATATAATTCACCCCTCCACTTT. This sequence encodes CASSPMTGRYNSPLHF.

The chain recombines TRBV20-1 with TRBJ2-3, with 7 nucleotides matching TRBD1. The CDR3 spans 15 residues. CDR1 DFQATT and CDR2 SNEGSKA come from the germline V gene (reference sequence). The ends lost 3 bases at V and 4 bases at J; junction bases unmatched: 10. The CDR3 sequence is CSASKFTTGSDTQYF. CDR3 nucleotides: TGCAGTGCTAGTAAATTCACGACAGGGTCAGATACGCAGTATTTT.

J is TRBJ1-5 and V is TRBV4-2, with TRBD1 matching over 8 bases. Germline CDR1 and CDR2: LGHNA and YNFKEQ. J gave up 5 bases and V 4 bases, and 10 bases lay outside the gene matches. This CDR3 region has 16 residues. This chain's CDR3 is CASSPGGQGAYQPQHF. The CDR3 DNA reads TGTGCCAGCAGCCCGGGGGGTCAGGGGGCATATCAGCCCCAGCATTTT.

The V gene is TRBV28, the J gene TRBJ2-6, with a weak D call TRBD1 (6 bases). CDR3 length: 16 amino acids. Germline CDR1 and CDR2: MDHEN and SYDVKM. With 6 bases removed from V and 0 bases from J, the gap between germline ends came to 12 bases. The CDR3: CASRGPGDSGANVLTF. DNA for the CDR3: TGTGCCAGCAGGGGCCCAGGGGACTCTGGGGCCAACGTCCTGACTTTC.

This clone appeared a few times. V gene TRBV2 combines with J gene TRBJ2-1; TRBD2 agrees at 11 bases. From germline, CDR1 is SNHLY and CDR2 FYNNEI. The CDR3 is 14 amino acids. Trimming cost V 7 bases and J 7 bases; bases outside gene matches: 6. CDR3 DNA: TGTGCCAGCAACTTTAGCGGGAGGGAAAATGAGCAGTTCTTC. Amino acids: CASNFSGRENEQFF.

This chain links TRBV4-2 with TRBJ2-1; 10 nucleotides agree with TRBD2. The germline V gene encodes CDR1 LGHNA and CDR2 YNFKEQ. The CDR3 sequence is 16 residues long. Germline trimming cut 1 base from V and 6 bases from J; bases unmatched to any gene: 6. The CDR3 nucleotides read TGTGCCAGCAGCCAAGGTGGAGCGGGAGGGATCAATGAGCAGTTCTTC. Translated, it gives CASSQGGAGGINEQFF.

V is TRBV5-5 and J is TRBJ2-1, with D perhaps TRBD2 (6 bases). Trimming shortened V by 0 bases and J by 6 bases, and 13 bases separated the two germline ends. Germline V gives CDR1 SGHKS, CDR2 YYEKEE (reference sequence). The CDR3 is 15 residues long. The CDR3 DNA follows: TGTGCCAGCAGCTTGGTGGAGGGAGTCGGCAATGAGCAGTTCTTC. Residues: CASSLVEGVGNEQFF.

The chain carries TRBV24-1 and TRBJ2-3; the D gene is possibly TRBD2 (6 bases). Germline V CDR1 and CDR2: KGHDR, SFDVKD. V was shortened by 6 bases and J by 3 bases, with 15 bases between the two germline ends. The CDR3 is 15 amino acids. The CDR3 sequence: CATSPPGVRTDTQYF. The CDR3 DNA reads TGTGCCACCAGTCCCCCGGGGGTTAGGACAGATACGCAGTATTTT.

A single count supports this clone. This chain links TRBV18 with TRBJ2-4, with D maybe TRBD1 (5 bases). CDR1 and CDR2 (germline): KGHSH, LQKENI. V gave up 0 bases and J gave up 6 bases, with 9 bases separating them. The length of the CDR3 is 14 residues. CDR3 sequence (DNA): TGTGCCAGCTCACCACCTAGGACAACAAACATTCAGTACTTC. This codes for CASSPPRTTNIQYF.

A word on this clone: Other DNA sequences in the same sample also yield this CDR3. The chain employs TRBV7-2 and TRBJ2-1; possible D gene TRBD1, 6 bases. The germline CDR1 and CDR2 sequences are SGHTA and FQGNSA. The CDR3 has 15 residues. V shed 3 bases and J shed 4 bases, with 13 bases lying between them. CDR3 nucleotides: TGTGCCAGCAGCTTGGGCCAGGGGATTTACAATGAGCAGTTCTTC. This sequence encodes CASSLGQGIYNEQFF.

This chain uses TRBV18 with TRBJ2-5, with 9 nucleotides matching TRBD1. With V trimmed by 2 bases and J by 5 bases, 9 bases remained unmatched. Germline V gene sequence: CDR1 KGHSH, CDR2 LQKENI. This CDR3 region has 16 residues. CDR3 in amino acids: CASSPNGQGYGETQYF. DNA for the CDR3: TGTGCCAGCTCACCAAACGGACAGGGGTATGGGGAGACCCAGTACTTC.

The gene calls are TRBV7-2 and TRBJ2-7, with a tentative D call TRBD2 (6 bases). The CDR3 spans 16 residues. Germline V CDR1 and CDR2: SGHTA, FQGNSA. Trimming cost V 0 bases and J 3 bases, with 15 bases left between them. The CDR3 protein is CASSLAAQGGSYEQYF. CDR3 nucleotide sequence: TGTGCCAGCAGCTTAGCGGCGCAGGGAGGAAGCTACGAGCAGTACTTC.

This clone has a handful of counts. The V gene is TRBV23-1, the J gene TRBJ2-7, with TRBD1 matching over 10 bases. TRBV23-1 is an ORF, and what it does is uncertain. Losses at the gene ends were 4 bases for V and 4 bases for J; bases not matched to a gene: 10. There are 16 residues in the CDR3. The CDR3 DNA reads TGCGCCAGCAGTCTGACCCCGCGGGGACAGGGGTACGAGCAGTACTTC. Residues: CASSLTPRGQGYEQYF.

The chain carries TRBV5-5 and TRBJ2-2, with a tentative D call TRBD1 (6 bases). The CDR3 extends over 17 amino acids. In germline, CDR1 is SGHKS, CDR2 YYEKEE (reference sequence). Trimming took 0 bases from V and 3 from J, leaving 15 bases between them. The CDR3 sequence: CASSLVDSGADTGELFF. For the CDR3, the DNA is TGTGCCAGCAGCTTGGTTGATTCAGGGGCGGACACCGGGGAGCTGTTTTTT.

The chain has TRBV4-3 and TRBJ2-1, with a weak D call TRBD1 (7 bases). The CDR3 runs 16 residues. V lost 0 bases, J lost 4 bases, and 13 bases lay in between. Germline V gives CDR1 LGHNA, CDR2 YSLEER. CDR3 bases: TGCGCCAGCAGCCAAGAGGCGGGACAGCTTTACAATGAGCAGTTCTTC. Translation gives CASSQEAGQLYNEQFF.

The V gene is TRBV9, the J gene TRBJ2-7, with TRBD2 as a possible D gene (5 bases). Per germline, CDR1 SGDLS and CDR2 YYNGEE. V lost 0 bases to trimming and J lost 2 bases, with 9 bases between them. The length of the CDR3 is 14 residues. CDR3 sequence (DNA): TGTGCCAGCAGCGTAGCGGGGAGTCCCTACGAGCAGTACTTC. Translated: CASSVAGSPYEQYF.

The chain combines TRBV3-1 (or the pseudogene TRBV3-2) with TRBJ1-2, with 7 bases fitting TRBD1. Germline CDR1 LGHDT, CDR2 YNNKEL (reference sequence). The CDR3 totals 14 residues. V shed 5 bases and J 8 bases; nucleotides not matched to a gene: 11. In DNA, the CDR3 is TGTGCCAGCAGCAATTGGACAGGATCGAAGGGCTACACCTTC. It encodes CASSNWTGSKGYTF.

This clone was counted a single time. J is TRBJ2-1 and V is TRBV7-2, with D possibly matching TRBD2 (6 bases). Germline CDR1 SGHTA, CDR2 FQGNSA. Trimming pared 3 bases from V and 6 bases from J, leaving 12 bases between. The CDR3 loop spans 14 amino acids. The DNA for the CDR3 is TGTGCCAGCAGCTTCCTACTAGCAGGCAATGAGCAGTTCTTC. This codes for CASSFLLAGNEQFF.

This clone has more than one count but fewer than ten. This chain joins TRBV7-9 and TRBJ1-2; the D gene is possibly TRBD1 (6 bases). Germline-derived CDR1 and CDR2 are SEHNR and FQNEAQ (reference sequence). CDR3 length: 15 residues. The V end was cut by 1 base, the J end by 6 bases, with 15 bases between. The CDR3 protein is CASSLVGDRDNGYTF. CDR3 DNA: TGTGCCAGCAGCTTAGTGGGGGACCGGGACAATGGCTACACCTTC.

The rearrangement joins TRBV13 to TRBJ2-5; 11 nucleotides align to TRBD1. The CDR3 consists of 13 residues. CDR1 is PRHDT, CDR2 FYEKMQ, per germline (reference sequence). The trim removed 5 bases at V and 11 bases at J, leaving 7 bases unmatched. The CDR3 region has the DNA TGTGCCAGCAGCCACGGACAGGGGGCCCCTCAGTACTTC. This translates into CASSHGQGAPQYF.

V gene TRBV5-6 combines with J gene TRBJ2-5; TRBD2 is a possible D gene (7 bases). Germline-derived CDR1 and CDR2 are SGHDT and YYEEEE. There are 16 residues in the CDR3. Trimming stripped 4 bases from V and 1 base from J, with 17 bases between. The CDR3 is CASSLGASGSQETQYF. The CDR3, as DNA: TGTGCCAGCAGCCTGGGGGCTAGCGGATCCCAAGAGACCCAGTACTTC.

The chain carries TRBV6-6 and TRBJ2-7, with 8 positions matching TRBD1. This CDR3 is 13 amino acids long. V lost 6 bases to trimming and J lost 2 bases; unmatched junction nucleotides: 3. Per germline, CDR1 MNHNY and CDR2 SVGAGI (reference sequence). The CDR3 sequence is CASRLTGAYEQYF. CDR3 in DNA: TGTGCCAGCAGACTGACAGGGGCCTACGAGCAGTACTTC.

The CDR3 nucleotides read TGTGCCACCAGCTCCGGACAGAACAATCAGCCCCAGCATTTT. It codes for CATSSGQNNQPQHF. V gene TRBV15 combines with J gene TRBJ1-5, with D possibly being TRBD1 (6 bases). Germline V gives CDR1 LNHNV, CDR2 YYDKDF (reference sequence). The CDR3 consists of 14 residues. Between the trimmed V and J ends, which lost 5 bases and 3 bases, there was a span of 11 bases.

The chain links TRBV27 to TRBJ2-1; TRBD1 agrees at 10 bases. V trimming: 5 bases; J trimming: 8 bases; junction bases outside the gene matches: 9. Germline values: CDR1 MNHEY, CDR2 SMNVEV (reference sequence). This CDR3 contains 15 residues. The CDR3 region has the DNA TGTGCCAGCAGTCATGAGGGACAGGGGTGGGATGAGCAGTTCTTC. Protein: CASSHEGQGWDEQFF.

V and J are TRBV24-1 and TRBJ2-7; a weak D match, TRBD2 (6 bases). Trimming stripped 4 bases from V and 3 bases from J, with 15 bases between. This CDR3 is built from 15 residues. CDR1 and CDR2 from the germline V gene are KGHDR and SFDVKD. DNA for the CDR3: TGTGCCACCAGTGAGGGGGACTTCCTAAACTACGAGCAGTACTTC. Protein: CATSEGDFLNYEQYF.

This chain uses TRBV24-1 with TRBJ1-1; TRBD1 aligns across 8 bases. Germline CDR1 is KGHDR and CDR2 is SFDVKD. The V segment lost 5 bases and the J segment 3 bases; nucleotides outside the gene matches: 4. The CDR3 loop spans 14 amino acids. DNA for the CDR3: TGTGCCACCAGTGGGGTGACAGGGGACACTGAAGCTTTCTTT. This encodes CATSGVTGDTEAFF.

This chain uses TRBV10-3 with TRBJ2-1; no firm D call. The CDR3 is 12 residues long. The V end was cut by 4 bases, the J end by 6 bases, with 7 bases between. Germline CDR1 reads ENHRY; CDR2 reads SYGVKD. This CDR3 reads CAISVDFNEQFF. CDR3 bases: TGTGCCATCAGTGTCGACTTCAATGAGCAGTTCTTC.

The chain is built from TRBV12-2 and TRBJ2-7; whether TRBD1, the table's D call, matches the DNA was not checked. TRBV12-2 is an annotated pseudogene. The CDR3 runs 15 residues. CDR3 in DNA: TGTGCAAGTCGCTTAAAGGAGGGGGCTATGGACGAGCAGTACTTC. Protein sequence: CASRLKEGAMDEQYF.